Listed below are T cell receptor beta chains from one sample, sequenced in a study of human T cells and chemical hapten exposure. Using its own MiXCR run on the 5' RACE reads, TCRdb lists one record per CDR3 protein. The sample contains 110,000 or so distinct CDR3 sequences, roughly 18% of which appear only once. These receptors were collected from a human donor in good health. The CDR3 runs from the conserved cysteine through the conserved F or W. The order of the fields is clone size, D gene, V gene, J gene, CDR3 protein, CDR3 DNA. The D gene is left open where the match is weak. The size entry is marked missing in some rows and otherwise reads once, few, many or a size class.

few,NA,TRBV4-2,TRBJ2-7,CASSQEGLSYEQYF,TGTGCCAGCAGCCAAGAAGGTCTCTCCTACGAGCAGTACTTC
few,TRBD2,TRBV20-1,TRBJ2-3,CSARDEEREATDTQYF,TGCAGTGCTAGAGATGAGGAACGGGAGGCCACAGATACGCAGTATTTT
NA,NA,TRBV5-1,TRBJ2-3,CASSLGPTRGTDTQYF,TGCGCCAGCAGCTTGGGACCTACGAGGGGCACAGATACGCAGTATTTT
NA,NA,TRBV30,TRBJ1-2,CAWTDSFWTYGYTF,TGTGCCTGGACGGACAGCTTCTGGACCTATGGCTACACCTTC
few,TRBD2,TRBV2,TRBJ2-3,CASSVAGVVTDTQYF,TGTGCCAGCAGTGTGGCGGGAGTAGTAACAGATACGCAGTATTTT
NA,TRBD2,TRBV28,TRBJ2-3,CATTVPSGRATTQYF,TGTGCCACGACGGTTCCTAGCGGGAGGGCCACTACGCAGTATTTT
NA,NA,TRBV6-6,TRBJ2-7,CASTTGYHEQYF,TGTGCCAGCACCACAGGGTATCACGAGCAGTACTTC
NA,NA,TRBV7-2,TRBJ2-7,CASSSQDRSYEQYF,TGTGCCAGCAGCTCCCAGGACAGAAGCTACGAGCAGTACTTC
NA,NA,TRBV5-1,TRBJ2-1,CASRSGNSYNEQFF,TGCGCCAGCAGAAGCGGAAATTCGTACAATGAGCAGTTCTTC
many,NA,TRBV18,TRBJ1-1,CASSRQGNTEAFF,TGCGCCAGCAGCCGCCAGGGGAACACTGAAGCTTTCTTT
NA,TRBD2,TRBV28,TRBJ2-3,CASGWREGTDTQYF,TGTGCCAGCGGGTGGCGGGAGGGCACAGATACGCAGTATTTT
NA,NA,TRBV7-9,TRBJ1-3,CASSLGVGEITIYF,TGTGCCAGCAGCTTAGGCGTTGGGGAGATCACCATATATTTT
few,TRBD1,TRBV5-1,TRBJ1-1,CASSDRDRSMNTEAFF,TGCGCCAGCAGCGACCGGGACAGAAGTATGAACACTGAAGCTTTCTTT
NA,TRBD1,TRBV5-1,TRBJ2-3,CASSLVAGGTGNTDTQYF,TGCGCCAGCAGCTTGGTAGCTGGCGGGACAGGTAACACAGATACGCAGTATTTT
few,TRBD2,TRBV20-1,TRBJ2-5,CSARASGLAGVETQYF,TGCAGTGCTAGAGCCTCCGGACTAGCGGGAGTTGAGACCCAGTACTTC
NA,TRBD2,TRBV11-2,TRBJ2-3,CASSLTGGGTVTDTQYF,TGTGCCAGCAGTTTAACCGGGGGGGGAACCGTCACAGATACGCAGTATTTT
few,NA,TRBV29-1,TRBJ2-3,CSAGGGGTQYF,TGCAGCGCCGGAGGGGGTGGCACGCAGTATTTT
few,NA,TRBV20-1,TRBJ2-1,CSARGPINEQFF,TGCAGTGCTAGAGGGCCCATCAATGAGCAGTTCTTC
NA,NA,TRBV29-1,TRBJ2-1,CSVESPDSYNEQFF,TGCAGCGTTGAATCCCCGGACTCCTACAATGAGCAGTTCTTC
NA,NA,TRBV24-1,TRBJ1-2,CATSARWIPRWCGYTF,TGTGCCACCAGTGCCAGGTGGATCCCCAGGTGGTGTGGCTACACCTTC
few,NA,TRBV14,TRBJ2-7,CASSQAPGRYEQYF,TGTGCCAGCAGCCAGGCCCCCGGCCGCTACGAGCAGTACTTC
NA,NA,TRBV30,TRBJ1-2,CAWSSLGQAGGYTF,TGTGCCTGGAGTTCCCTTGGGCAGGCGGGGGGCTACACCTTC
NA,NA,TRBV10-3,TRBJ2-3,CAISDRGASTDTQYF,TGTGCCATCAGTGACAGGGGGGCGAGCACAGATACGCAGTATTTT
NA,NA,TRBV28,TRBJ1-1,CASSLARRVNTEAFF,TGTGCCAGCAGTTTGGCCAGAAGGGTGAACACTGAAGCTTTCTTT
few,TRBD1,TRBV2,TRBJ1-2,CASSERTGANYGYTF,TGTGCCAGCAGTGAACGGACAGGGGCTAACTATGGCTACACCTTC
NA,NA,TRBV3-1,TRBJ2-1,CASSRRNNEQFF,TGTGCCAGCAGCCGCCGAAACAATGAGCAGTTCTTC
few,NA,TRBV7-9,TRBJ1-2,CASSFSAGALYGYTF,TGTGCCAGCAGCTTTTCAGCGGGGGCGCTGTATGGCTACACCTTC
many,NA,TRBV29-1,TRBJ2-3,CSVGSDTQYF,TGCAGCGTGGGTTCAGATACGCAGTATTTT
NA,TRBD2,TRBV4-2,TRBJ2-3,CASSRLPAGITDTQYF,TGTGCCAGCAGCCGATTACCAGCGGGGATCACAGATACGCAGTATTTT
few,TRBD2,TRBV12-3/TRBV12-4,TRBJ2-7,CASSLWEGNEQYF,TGTGCCAGCAGTTTGTGGGAGGGTAACGAGCAGTACTTC
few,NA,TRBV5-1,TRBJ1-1,CASSSAGVGTEAFF,TGCGCCAGCAGTTCGGCGGGGGTCGGCACTGAAGCTTTCTTT
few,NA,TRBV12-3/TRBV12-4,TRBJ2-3,CASSGGGSTDTQYF,TGTGCCAGCAGTGGCGGAGGGAGCACAGATACGCAGTATTTT
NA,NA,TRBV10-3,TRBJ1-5,CAISDHGGGGENQPQHF,TGTGCCATCAGTGACCATGGCGGAGGAGGGGAGAATCAGCCCCAGCATTTT
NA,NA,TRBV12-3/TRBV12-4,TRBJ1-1,CASSLGQFATEAFF,TGTGCCAGCAGTTTGGGGCAATTCGCAACTGAAGCTTTCTTT
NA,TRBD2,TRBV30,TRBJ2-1,CAWSVWTSGSLFANEQFF,TGTGCCTGGAGTGTGTGGACTAGCGGGAGTCTGTTTGCAAATGAGCAGTTCTTC
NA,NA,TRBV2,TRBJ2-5,CASASEGEKTQYF,TGTGCCAGTGCCTCGGAGGGCGAAAAGACCCAGTACTTC
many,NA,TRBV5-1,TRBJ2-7,CASSLEIAGAASYEQYF,TGCGCCAGCAGCTTGGAGATCGCGGGGGCTGCTTCATACGAGCAGTACTTC
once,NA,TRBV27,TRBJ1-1,CASSLSSVGLQNTEAFF,TGTGCCAGCAGTTTATCGAGTGTAGGCCTCCAGAACACTGAAGCTTTCTTT
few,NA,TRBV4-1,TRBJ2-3,CASKGVPTTDTQYF,TGCGCCAGTAAGGGGGTACCTACCACAGATACGCAGTATTTT